Listed here is a single T cell receptor beta chain. Its matching antigen is unknown. This entry comes from a study of T cell responses to AZD1222 COVID-19 vaccine. Study-level points and caveats: Among AZD1222 vaccinees, only six were seropositive at baseline. Donors were chiefly white British, with a greater number of females, and clonal diversity was perhaps underestimated. Samples come after the peak T cell response, not at day 14. Spike was spanned by vaccine-associated CD4 TCRs, which were dominant at 160-218 and 743-854.

The length of the CDR3 is 16 residues. Germline CDR1 is MNHGY and CDR2 is SAAAGT. The germline V and J ends were trimmed by 5 bases and 4 bases, with 17 bases remaining between them. Sequencing used immunoSEQ multiplex PCR; TCRdb keeps in-frame clones, though not all of them. In the table there are about 130,000 clones, about 93% of which are singletons. The specimen comprised peripheral blood, sampled 28 days after the second AZD1222 dose. V usage is TRBV6-8 and J usage is TRBJ1-4; the D is unclear. This sequence originates from an adult who received the AZD1222 COVID-19 vaccine. CDR3 DNA sequence: TGTGCCAGCAGTCCTCGGGGTGGGTCTGATAATGAAAAACTGTTTTTT. Amino acids: CASSPRGGSDNEKLFF.